These T cell receptor beta chains were read from a single sample in a study of blood T cell repertoires in COVID-19. Generated by immunoSEQ multiplex PCR, the TCRdb table keeps only in-frame clones and is missing some. The sample has 240,000 or so clones, 80% to 90% seen once. Material: peripheral blood. These TCRs come from a woman older than 75 with COVID-19, enrolled during active disease. Both conserved end residues are part of each CDR3. The D gene is left open where the match is weak. Clone size is given for some rows only: seen once, a few or many times, or a class if the clone is expanded.

abundance | d_gene | j_gene | v_gene | CDR3nt | CDR3aa
NA | NA | TRBJ1-2 | TRBV7-2 | TGTGCCAGCAGCTTCCAGGGATCTTATGGCTACACCTTC | CASSFQGSYGYTF
NA | TRBD1 | TRBJ2-3 | TRBV5-1 | TGCGCCAGCAGCTTGGGGACAGGGGGCGCAGATACGCAGTATTTT | CASSLGTGGADTQYF
NA | TRBD1 | TRBJ1-1 | TRBV6-5 | TGTGCCAGCAGTTTTGGACAGGGCCCTGAAGCTTTCTTT | CASSFGQGPEAFF
NA | NA | TRBJ1-2 | TRBV29-1 | TGCAGCGTTGGCAGGGACTCGAACTATGGCTACACCTTC | CSVGRDSNYGYTF
NA | TRBD2 | TRBJ2-1 | TRBV18 | TGTGCCAGCGGACTAGCGGGACTCAATGAGCAGTTCTTC | CASGLAGLNEQFF
NA | TRBD2 | TRBJ2-5 | TRBV7-2 | TGTGCCAGCAGCTTAGGACTAGCGGGGGGCCAAGAGACCCAGTACTTC | CASSLGLAGGQETQYF
NA | NA | TRBJ1-5 | TRBV10-1 | TGCGCCAGCAGTGCTCAGGGGCATCAGCCCCAGCATTTT | CASSAQGHQPQHF
NA | NA | TRBJ1-4 | TRBV19 | TGTGCCAGTAGTATAGCCAGGGGTGAAAAACTGTTTTTT | CASSIARGEKLFF
NA | NA | TRBJ2-1 | TRBV7-2 | TGTGCCAGCAGCGCCGGGGGAAATGAGCAGTTCTTC | CASSAGGNEQFF
NA | NA | TRBJ1-6 | TRBV4-1 | TGCGCCAGCAGCAGGGGGAATAGTATAAATTCACCCCTCCACTTT | CASSRGNSINSPLHF
NA | TRBD1 | TRBJ1-4 | TRBV6-5 | TGTGCCAGCAGTTACCAGACAGGGGGTGAAAAACTGTTTTTT | CASSYQTGGEKLFF
NA | NA | TRBJ1-5 | TRBV29-1 | TGCAGCGTTAAACAGGGCGGGAGCAATCAGCCCCAGCATTTT | CSVKQGGSNQPQHF
NA | NA | TRBJ1-1 | TRBV5-4 | TGTGCCAGCAGCCCGCAGCAGGGGCCCACTGAAGCTTTCTTT | CASSPQQGPTEAFF
few | TRBD2 | TRBJ2-7 | TRBV5-1 | TGCGCCAGCAGCTTGGGGGGACTAGCGGGATACGAGCAGTACTTC | CASSLGGLAGYEQYF
NA | NA | TRBJ2-1 | TRBV5-4 | TGTGCCAGCAGCCCGCCCCCTACGGGACATGGTTTTGGGCAGTTCTTC | CASSPPPTGHGFGQFF
NA | NA | TRBJ1-4 | TRBV30 | TGTGCCTGGAGTGTACAAGGGGGACGGAATGAAAAACTGTTTTTT | CAWSVQGGRNEKLFF
NA | NA | TRBJ2-2 | TRBV5-1 | TGCGCCAGCAGCTTGACCGCCAGAAACACCGGGGAGCTGTTTTTT | CASSLTARNTGELFF
NA | TRBD1 | TRBJ1-1 | TRBV6-6 | TGTGCCAGCAGTTACAGCGGGACAGGGGAAACTGAAGCTTTCTTT | CASSYSGTGETEAFF
NA | NA | TRBJ1-1 | TRBV7-2 | TGTGCCAGCAGCTTATTTGCAGGGGTGAACACTGAAGCTTTCTTT | CASSLFAGVNTEAFF
NA | NA | TRBJ1-1 | TRBV6-5 | TGTGCCAGCAGTTGGGGGGGGGCCGCTTTCTTT | CASSWGGAAFF
NA | NA | TRBJ1-1 | TRBV28 | TGTGCCAGCAAGCAGGGTTTCGGGCCTTTTCCCACTGAAGCTTTCTTT | CASKQGFGPFPTEAFF
NA | TRBD1 | TRBJ1-2 | TRBV6-5 | TGTGCCAGCAGTAGACAGGGAAATGGCTACACCTTC | CASSRQGNGYTF
NA | NA | TRBJ1-2 | TRBV18 | TGTGCCAGCTCACCAACCCGGCCCGGACAGTTCAACTATGGCTACACCTTC | CASSPTRPGQFNYGYTF
NA | TRBD1 | TRBJ1-5 | TRBV6-5 | TGTGCCAGCCTTTCCGGGACAGGGAATCAGCCCCAGCATTTT | CASLSGTGNQPQHF